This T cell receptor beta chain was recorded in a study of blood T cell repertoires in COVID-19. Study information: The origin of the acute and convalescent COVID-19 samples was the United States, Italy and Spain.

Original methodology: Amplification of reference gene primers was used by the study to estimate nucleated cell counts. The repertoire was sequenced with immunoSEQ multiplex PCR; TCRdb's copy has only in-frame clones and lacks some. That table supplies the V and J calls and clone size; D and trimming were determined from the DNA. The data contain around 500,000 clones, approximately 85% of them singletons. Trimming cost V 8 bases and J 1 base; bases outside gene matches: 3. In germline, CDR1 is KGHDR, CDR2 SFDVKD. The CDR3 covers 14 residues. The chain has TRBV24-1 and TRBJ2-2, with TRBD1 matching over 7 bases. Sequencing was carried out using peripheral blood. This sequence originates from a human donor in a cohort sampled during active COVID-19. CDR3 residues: CATKGQVNTGELFF. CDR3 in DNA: TGTGCCACCAAAGGACAGGTGAACACCGGGGAGCTGTTTTTT.